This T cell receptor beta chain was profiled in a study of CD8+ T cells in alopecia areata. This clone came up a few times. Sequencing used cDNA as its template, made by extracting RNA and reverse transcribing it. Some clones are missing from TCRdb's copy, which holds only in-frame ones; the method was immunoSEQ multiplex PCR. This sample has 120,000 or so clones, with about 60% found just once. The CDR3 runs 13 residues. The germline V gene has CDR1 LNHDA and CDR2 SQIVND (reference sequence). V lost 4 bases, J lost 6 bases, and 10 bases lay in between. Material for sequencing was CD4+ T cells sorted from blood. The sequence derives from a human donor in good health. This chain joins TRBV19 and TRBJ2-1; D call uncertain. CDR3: CASSTLRTNEQFF. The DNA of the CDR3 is TGTGCCAGTAGTACCCTCAGGACCAATGAGCAGTTCTTC.